This T cell receptor beta chain was documented in a study of T-cell memory formation after mild COVID-19. Germline CDR1 is SQVTM and CDR2 is ANQGSEA. CDR3 length: 13 amino acids. The trim removed 4 bases at V and 7 bases at J, leaving 9 bases unmatched. This clonotype occurred a few times. TCRdb itself ran the 5' RACE reads through MiXCR, one entry per CDR3 protein. The sample has some 130,000 distinct CDR3 sequences, approximately 16% seen once; the top ten hold 14%. Material for sequencing was PBMCs or a T cell subset sorted from them (not recorded which). The chain combines TRBV29-1 with TRBJ2-7; 8 bases fit TRBD2. The clonotype comes from an adult woman who had mild COVID-19 (a few samples of this study predate the infection). Cell type and time point are not known. CDR3 sequence: CSVGLPGGGEQYF. CDR3 DNA: TGCAGCGTTGGCCTCCCCGGGGGGGGGGAGCAGTACTTC.